What follows are 11 T cell receptor beta chains derived from one specimen sequenced in a study of cytotoxic CD8 clonotypes in ibrutinib-treated CLL. The assay was immunoSEQ multiplex PCR, and TCRdb's table has in-frame clones only and misses some. This table holds over 70,000 clones, 70% to 80% found once. The specimen comprised PBMCs, sampled after 12 months of ibrutinib treatment. The receptors were gathered from a human donor with chronic lymphocytic leukemia.

The chain employs TRBV30 and TRBJ1-3; D is perhaps TRBD1 (5 bases). This CDR3 has 17 residues. In germline, CDR1 is GTSNPN, CDR2 SVGIG (reference sequence). V was clipped by 2 bases and J by 0 bases, with 17 bases between them. CDR3 sequence reads: CAWSWGRTSTSGNTIYF. The CDR3, as DNA: TGTGCCTGGAGTTGGGGCAGGACATCCACCTCTGGAAACACCATATATTTT.

The rearrangement links TRBV7-8 to TRBJ2-1, with TRBD2 as a possible D gene (6 bases). V lost 4 bases and J 9 bases, leaving 10 bases between the germline ends. CDR1 and CDR2 (germline): SGHVS, FQNEAQ. The CDR3 is made up of 12 amino acids. The CDR3 region is CASSSMGGEQFF. The DNA of the CDR3 is TGTGCCAGCAGCTCCATGGGGGGTGAGCAGTTCTTC.

As concerns this clone: Other nucleotide sequences from this sample produce the same CDR3. The V call is TRBV9, the J call TRBJ1-1; 7 nucleotides match TRBD1. The germline V gene encodes CDR1 SGDLS and CDR2 YYNGEE. The V segment lost 3 bases and the J segment 4 bases; nucleotides outside the gene matches: 3. The CDR3 contains 13 residues. CDR3 in DNA: TGTGCCAGCAGCGCCCAGGGGGGCACTGAAGCTTTCTTT. Translated, it gives CASSAQGGTEAFF.

CDR3 protein: CSVPDPTGVETQYF. CDR3 bases: TGCAGCGTCCCTGACCCGACAGGGGTAGAGACCCAGTACTTC. The chain uses TRBV29-1 and TRBJ2-5, with 8 bases matching TRBD1. The junction had 10 bases not matched to a gene; V was cut back by 6 bases and J by 4 bases. CDR1 is SQVTM, CDR2 ANQGSEA, per germline. The CDR3 spans 14 residues. Using reference TRBV29-1 and TRBJ2-5 for the parts outside the CDR3, the full variable domain is SAVISQKPSRDICQRGTSLTIQCQVDSQVTMMFWYRQQPGQSLTLIATANQGSEATYESGFVIDKFPISRPNLTFSTLTVSNMSPEDSSIYLCSVPDPTGVETQYFGPGTRLLVL.

This rearrangement joins TRBV30 to TRBJ1-3; TRBD1 aligns across 12 bases. This CDR3 region has 19 residues. Trimming at V came to 4 bases and at J to 4 bases, leaving 17 bases not matched to a gene. Germline V gene lookup returns CDR1 GTSNPN and CDR2 SVGIG (reference sequence). Here the CDR3 DNA reads TGTGCCTGGACTGATCCCGGGACAGGGGGCCTCGGCTCCGGAAACACCATATATTTT. Translated: CAWTDPGTGGLGSGNTIYF. Together with reference TRBV30 and TRBJ1-3, the CDR3 gives the full variable domain: SQTIHQWPATLVQPVGSPLSLECTVEGTSNPNLYWYRQAAGRGLQLLFYSVGIGQISSEVPQNLSASRPQDRQFILSSKKLLLSDSGFYLCAWTDPGTGGLGSGNTIYFGEGSWLTVV.

This sequence joins TRBV15 and TRBJ1-2; maybe TRBD1 (5 bases). CDR1 and CDR2 (germline): LNHNV, YYDKDF (reference sequence). The CDR3 is 14 residues long. V lost 5 bases to trimming and J lost 3 bases, with 13 bases between them. DNA of the CDR3: TGTGCCACCAGCGGGCAGGGCACACACTATGGCTACACCTTC. This codes for CATSGQGTHYGYTF.

The V gene is TRBV7-8, the J gene TRBJ1-2; 10 nucleotides match TRBD1. Germline V gene sequence: CDR1 SGHVS, CDR2 FQNEAQ. The CDR3 consists of 14 residues. With 5 bases clipped from V and 4 bases from J, the junction kept 4 bases outside the gene matches. The chain's CDR3 is CASSIRTGGYGYTF. Here the CDR3 DNA reads TGTGCCAGCAGCATCCGGACAGGGGGCTATGGCTACACCTTC.

The V call is TRBV10-3, the J call TRBJ2-3; 8 bases are shared with TRBD2. Per germline, CDR1 ENHRY and CDR2 SYGVKD. V gave up 11 bases and J gave up 8 bases; unmatched junction bases: 15. The CDR3 contains 14 residues. In DNA, the CDR3 is TGTGCCCACCAGGCGGGAGCGGGAGATGGTACGCAGTATTTT. This codes for CAHQAGAGDGTQYF.

This sequence joins TRBV19 and TRBJ2-7; D possibly corresponds to TRBD2 (6 bases). The CDR3 covers 14 residues. Germline CDR1 LNHDA, CDR2 SQIVND (reference sequence). V dropped 7 bases and J dropped 1 base, with 14 bases sitting between them. The CDR3 region is CASTRELTSYEQYF. The CDR3 coding sequence is TGTGCCAGTACCCGGGAGCTTACATCCTACGAGCAGTACTTC.

The J gene is TRBJ2-1, the V gene TRBV6-5; 10 nucleotides match TRBD1. CDR3 size: 16 residues. Germline CDR1 reads MNHEY; CDR2 reads SVGAGI. Germline trimming cut 2 bases from V and 7 bases from J; bases unmatched to any gene: 8. CDR3 in DNA: TGTGCCAGCAGTTACCAGGGCCCGGACAGGGGGAATGAGCAGTTCTTC. It is translated as CASSYQGPDRGNEQFF.

The chain uses TRBV5-4 and TRBJ2-1; TRBD2 matches at 13 bases. The germline gives CDR1 SGHNT, CDR2 YYREEE (reference sequence). The ends lost 4 bases at V and 1 base at J; junction bases unmatched: 8. This CDR3 spans 18 amino acids. The CDR3 sequence is CASSPRTSGGPSYNEQFF. CDR3 in DNA: TGTGCCAGCAGCCCGCGGACTAGCGGGGGCCCATCCTACAATGAGCAGTTCTTC.